Following are 7 T cell receptor beta chains from one sample sequenced in a study of regulatory T cells in long-lasting Graves disease. iRepertoire HTBI primers and Arm-PCR of CDR3 regions built TCR beta libraries. In TCRdb, the multiplex PCR reads were re-called with MiXCR into one record per CDR3 protein. The table records some 250,000 distinct CDR3 sequences, approximately 18% of them present only once. Time point of the sample: newly diagnosed GD, antithyroid drugs for less than 3 months. Construction of the TCR library relied on RNA isolated from PBMCs. In addition, the sample was reused for a study of T cells in Graves' hyperthyroidism and ophthalmopathy.

This sample comprised peripheral blood mononuclear cells (PBMCs), obtained at new diagnosis, from a patient treated with antithyroid drugs. These receptors were taken from a woman aged 25 to 39 with Graves disease.

Worth noting for this clonotype: The germline gene is not matched at one end of the junction; a read error may be the cause. The chain links TRBV5-1 to TRBJ2-7, with 9 bases matching TRBD1. CDR3 length: 15 amino acids. Germline loops: CDR1 SGHRS, CDR2 YFSETQ. CDR3 loop: CASSSGTGFSYEQYF. The CDR3 region has the DNA TGTGCCAGCAGCTCAGGGACAGGGTTCTCCTACGAGCAGTACTTC.

This clonotype was picked up many times. The rearrangement joins TRBV20-1 to TRBJ2-5, with 8 bases fitting TRBD2. This CDR3 region has 13 residues. V shed 7 bases and J 2 bases; nucleotides not matched to a gene: 6. Per the germline V gene, CDR1 is DFQATT and CDR2 is SNEGSKA (reference sequence). CDR3 residues: CSGRRGAQETQYF. The CDR3 region has the DNA TGCAGTGGTAGGCGGGGGGCGCAAGAGACCCAGTACTTC.

This clonotype was counted ten times or more. This chain connects TRBV15 to TRBJ1-1, with 9 bases matching TRBD1. The germline V gene has CDR1 LNHNV and CDR2 YYDKDF (reference sequence). This CDR3 comprises 14 residues. The junction had 8 bases not matched to a gene; V was cut back by 6 bases and J by 6 bases. Here the CDR3 DNA reads TGTGCCACCAGTATACAGGGGGCGAAGTCTGAAGCTTTCTTT. It is translated as CATSIQGAKSEAFF.

This clonotype was seen repeatedly, ten times or more. The genes are TRBV7-9 and TRBJ1-2; perhaps TRBD1 as D (5 bases). Germline assignment: CDR1 SEHNR and CDR2 FQNEAQ (reference sequence). This CDR3 comprises 18 residues. V dropped 4 bases and J dropped 5 bases, with 26 bases sitting between them. This chain's CDR3 is CASSSLARGEFLAYGYTF. For the CDR3, the DNA is TGTGCCAGCAGCTCGCTCGCGAGGGGCGAGTTTCTTGCATATGGCTACACCTTC. Combining the CDR3 with reference TRBV7-9 and TRBJ1-2 gives the whole variable domain DTGVSQNPRHKITKRGQNVTFRCDPISEHNRLYWYRQTLGQGPEFLTYFQNEAQLEKSRLLSDRFSAERPKGSFSTLEIQRTEQGDSAMYLCASSSLARGEFLAYGYTFGSGTRLTVV.

This clonotype was observed at least ten times. The J gene is TRBJ2-1, the V gene TRBV7-2; D remains ambiguous. There are 11 residues in the CDR3. With 0 bases removed from V and 10 bases from J, the gap between germline ends came to 4 bases. Germline values: CDR1 SGHTA, CDR2 FQGNSA. The CDR3 is CASSLAEEQFF. In DNA, the CDR3 is TGTGCCAGCAGCTTAGCGGAGGAGCAGTTCTTC. The full variable domain, in which reference TRBV7-2 and TRBJ2-1 provide the parts outside the CDR3, is GAGVSQSPSNKVTEKGKDVELRCDPISGHTALYWYRQSLGQGLEFLIYFQGNSAPDKSGLPSDRFSAERTGGSVSTLTIQRTQQEDSAVYLCASSLAEEQFFGPGTRLTVL.

This clonotype was seen at least ten times. V is TRBV28 and J is TRBJ2-7; 7 bases match TRBD1. Germline CDR1 reads MDHEN; CDR2 reads SYDVKM. Germline trimming cut 3 bases from V and 0 bases from J; bases unmatched to any gene: 8. The CDR3 is 16 residues long. This chain's CDR3 is CASSFPGQESSYEQYF. In DNA form, the CDR3 reads TGTGCCAGCAGTTTTCCCGGACAGGAGAGCTCCTACGAGCAGTACTTC.

This clonotype has ten or more counts. DNA for the CDR3: TGCAGTGCTAGAGATCCAGGGAGTAATAATTCACCCCTCCACTTT. Protein sequence: CSARDPGSNNSPLHF. The rearrangement uses TRBV20-1 and TRBJ1-6, with TRBD1 as a possible D gene (5 bases). The CDR3 runs to 15 residues. Germline V gene lookup returns CDR1 DFQATT and CDR2 SNEGSKA (reference sequence). V lost 0 bases to trimming and J lost 5 bases, with 11 bases between them.